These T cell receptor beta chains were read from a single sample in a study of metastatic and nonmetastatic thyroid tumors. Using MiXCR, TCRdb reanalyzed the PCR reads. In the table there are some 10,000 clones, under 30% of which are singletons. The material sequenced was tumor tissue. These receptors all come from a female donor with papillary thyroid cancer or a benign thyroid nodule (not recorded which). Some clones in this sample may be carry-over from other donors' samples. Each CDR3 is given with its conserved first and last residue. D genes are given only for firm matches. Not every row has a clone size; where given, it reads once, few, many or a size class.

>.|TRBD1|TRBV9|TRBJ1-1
CASSTGTGSTEAFF
TGTGCCAGCAGCACAGGGACAGGAAGCACTGAAGCTTTCTTT
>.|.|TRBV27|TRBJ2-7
CASRSSGHEQYF
TGTGCCAGCAGATCTTCTGGCCACGAGCAGTACTTC
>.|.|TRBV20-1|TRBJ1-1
CSAAAAMNTEAFF
TGCAGTGCTGCCGCAGCTATGAACACTGAAGCTTTCTTT
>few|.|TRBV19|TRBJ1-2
CASTFGTDYGYTF
TGTGCCAGTACCTTCGGGACGGACTATGGCTACACCTTC
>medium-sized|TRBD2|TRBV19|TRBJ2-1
CASSIREGLAGRNEQFF
TGTGCCAGTAGTATAAGGGAAGGGCTAGCGGGTCGCAATGAGCAGTTCTTC
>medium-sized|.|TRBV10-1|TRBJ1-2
CASSKGIGAGGGYTF
TGCGCCAGCTCCAAGGGAATCGGGGCGGGGGGTGGCTACACCTTC
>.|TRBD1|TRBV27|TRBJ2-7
CASSFARGQVEQYF
TGTGCCAGCAGTTTTGCCAGGGGGCAAGTCGAGCAGTACTTC
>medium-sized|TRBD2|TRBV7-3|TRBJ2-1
CASSSGTSDLNEQFF
TGTGCCAGCAGCTCCGGGACTAGCGATTTAAATGAGCAGTTCTTC
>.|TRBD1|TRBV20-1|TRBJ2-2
CSAPNLQGDTGELFF
TGCAGTGCTCCGAACCTTCAGGGGGACACCGGGGAGCTGTTTTTT
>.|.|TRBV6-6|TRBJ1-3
CASSYRSSGNTIYF
TGTGCCAGCAGTTACCGGAGCTCTGGAAACACCATATATTTT
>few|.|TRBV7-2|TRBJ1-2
CASSLPGGAGGYTF
TGTGCCAGCAGCTTACCTGGGGGGGCGGGAGGCTACACCTTC
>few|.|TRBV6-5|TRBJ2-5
CASSYSGTKGETQYF
TGTGCCAGCAGTTACTCGGGGACCAAGGGAGAGACCCAGTACTTC
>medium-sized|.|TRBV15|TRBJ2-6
CATSRESGDGANVLTF
TGTGCCACCAGCAGAGAATCCGGGGATGGGGCCAACGTCCTGACTTTC
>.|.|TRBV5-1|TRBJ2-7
CASSPDPLGNSYEQYF
TGCGCCAGCAGCCCCGATCCCTTGGGGAACTCCTACGAGCAGTACTTC
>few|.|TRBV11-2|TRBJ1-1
CASSLDCSSGRCIEAFF
TGTGCCAGCAGCTTAGATTGTTCTTCAGGGAGGTGCATTGAAGCTTTCTTT
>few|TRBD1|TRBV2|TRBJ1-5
CASSKDRGHQPQHF
TGTGCCAGCAGTAAGGACAGGGGGCATCAGCCCCAGCATTTT
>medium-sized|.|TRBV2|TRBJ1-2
CASSPTSYGYTF
TGTGCCAGCAGCCCGACATCCTATGGCTACACCTTC
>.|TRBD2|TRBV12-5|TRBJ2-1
CASGFSRDYYNEQFF
TGTGCTAGTGGTTTTAGCCGGGACTACTACAATGAGCAGTTCTTC
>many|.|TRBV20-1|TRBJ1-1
CSAQYQRADTEAFF
TGCAGTGCACAATATCAGAGGGCCGACACTGAAGCTTTCTTT
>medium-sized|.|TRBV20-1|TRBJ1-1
CSAQRDTEAFF
TGCAGTGCCCAGAGGGACACTGAAGCTTTCTTT
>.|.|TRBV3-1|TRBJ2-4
CASSQDQRQWNIQYF
TGTGCCAGCAGCCAAGATCAACGGCAGTGGAACATTCAGTACTTC
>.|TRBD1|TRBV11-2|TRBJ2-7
CASSHGQGAGEQYF
TGTGCCAGCAGCCACGGACAGGGGGCGGGGGAGCAGTACTTC
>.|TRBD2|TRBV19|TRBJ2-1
CASSPDLAGNEQFF
TGTGCCAGTAGTCCCGATTTAGCGGGGAATGAGCAGTTCTTC
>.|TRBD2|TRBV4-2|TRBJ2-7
CASSQDPLAGVGYEQYF
TGTGCCAGCAGCCAAGATCCGCTAGCGGGAGTAGGGTACGAGCAGTACTTC
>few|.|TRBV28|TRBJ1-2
CASISPDNYGYTF
TGTGCCAGCATAAGTCCTGATAACTATGGCTACACCTTC
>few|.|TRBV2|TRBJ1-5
CASKRDRPRHQPQHF
TGTGCCAGCAAGCGAGACAGGCCTAGGCATCAGCCCCAGCATTTT
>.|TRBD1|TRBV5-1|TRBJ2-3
CASSVPTGGAEDTQYF
TGCGCCAGCAGCGTCCCGACAGGGGGCGCGGAGGATACGCAGTATTTT
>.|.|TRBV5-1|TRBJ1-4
CASSLRAGGNEKLFF
TGCGCCAGCAGCTTGCGGGCGGGTGGGAATGAAAAACTGTTTTTT